These 27 T cell receptor beta chains came from one sample sequenced in a study of T cell responses to AZD1222 COVID-19 vaccine. This table comes from immunoSEQ multiplex PCR, and its TCRdb copy is limited to in-frame clones, with some not included. This table holds about 150,000 clones, about 86% found once. The sequences come from peripheral blood, collected on day 0 of MenACWY control vaccination. The receptors come from an adult in good health.

V gene TRBV28 combines with J gene TRBJ2-5; TRBD1 matches at 11 bases. The ends lost 5 bases at V and 3 bases at J; junction bases unmatched: 5. Germline V gene data show CDR1 as MDHEN and CDR2 as SYDVKM. The CDR3 sequence is 15 residues long. Here the CDR3 reads CASSIRGQGEETQYF. The DNA for the CDR3 is TGTGCCAGCAGTATCCGGGGACAGGGGGAAGAGACCCAGTACTTC. Filled out from reference TRBV28 and TRBJ2-5, the complete variable domain reads DVKVTQSSRYLVKRTGEKVFLECVQDMDHENMFWYRQDPGLGLRLIYFSYDVKMKEKGDIPEGYSVSREKKERFSLILESASTNQTSMYLCASSIRGQGEETQYFGPGTRLLVL.

This chain links TRBV7-9 with TRBJ2-2; D may match TRBD1 or TRBD2 (6 bases each). Trimming shortened V by 5 bases and J by 6 bases, and 13 bases separated the two germline ends. CDR3 size: 14 residues. Germline assignment: CDR1 SEHNR and CDR2 FQNEAQ (reference sequence). The CDR3 DNA is TGTGCCAGCAGCCCCCCGGAGGGGGCCGGGGAGCTGTTTTTT. Its translation is CASSPPEGAGELFF.

The CDR3 loop is CACLEDVGCSTNEKLFF. The CDR3 DNA follows: TGTGCCTGCCTGGAGGATGTAGGGTGTTCAACTAATGAAAAACTGTTTTTT. V is TRBV7-3 and J is TRBJ1-4; D is unclear. V lost 11 bases and J 0 bases, leaving 22 bases between the germline ends. CDR1 and CDR2 (germline): SGHTA, FQGTGA. The CDR3 length is 17 residues. Full variable domain (remainder filled in from reference TRBV7-3 and TRBJ1-4): GAGVSQTPSNKVTEKGKYVELRCDPISGHTALYWYRQSLGQGPEFLIYFQGTGAADDSGLPNDRFFAVRPEGSVSTLKIQRTERGDSAVYLCACLEDVGCSTNEKLFFGSGTQLSVL.

V is TRBV5-1 and J is TRBJ2-3, with D possibly matching TRBD2 (5 bases). Trimming cost V 2 bases and J 3 bases, with 13 bases left between them. Germline V gene sequence: CDR1 SGHRS, CDR2 YFSETQ. There are 15 residues in the CDR3. Here the CDR3 reads CASSLGAAGTDTQYF. In DNA, the CDR3 is TGCGCCAGCAGCTTAGGAGCGGCCGGTACAGATACGCAGTATTTT.

This chain joins TRBV19 and TRBJ2-7; D gene ambiguous. This CDR3 comprises 15 residues. With 1 base removed from V and 2 bases from J, the gap between germline ends came to 12 bases. Germline V CDR1 and CDR2: LNHDA, SQIVND (reference sequence). The CDR3: CASSIGPSEPYEQYF. The CDR3 DNA reads as TGTGCCAGTAGTATAGGGCCGAGCGAGCCCTACGAGCAGTACTTC.

This chain joins TRBV25-1 and TRBJ2-5; no clear D. Germline V gene lookup returns CDR1 MGHDK and CDR2 SYGVNS. This CDR3 has 14 residues. Trimming stripped 0 bases from V and 2 bases from J, with 7 bases between. The CDR3 DNA sequence: TGTGCCAGCAGTGAATATCGCGGACAAGAGACCCAGTACTTC. Protein: CASSEYRGQETQYF.

As to this clone: The same CDR3 is also encoded by other DNA sequences in this sample. The rearrangement links TRBV10-3 to TRBJ2-7; D not certain. Germline loops: CDR1 ENHRY, CDR2 SYGVKD. Between the trimmed V and J ends, which lost 4 bases and 5 bases, there was a span of 18 bases. This CDR3 spans 15 amino acids. The CDR3 loop is CAISGGIGPADEQYF. DNA for the CDR3: TGTGCCATCAGTGGCGGAATAGGACCAGCCGACGAGCAGTACTTC.

This clone has more than one count but fewer than ten. This chain connects TRBV28 to TRBJ1-5; the D gene is possibly TRBD1 (5 bases). CDR3 length equals 14 residues. V lost 8 bases and J lost 3, with 14 bases in between. The V gene's germline CDR1 is MDHEN and CDR2 SYDVKM. This chain's CDR3 is CASLSGNTNQPQHF. The CDR3, as DNA: TGTGCCAGCTTATCAGGGAATACCAATCAGCCCCAGCATTTT.

The rearrangement joins TRBV13 to TRBJ1-6, with TRBD1 matching 7 bases. This CDR3 is 20 amino acids long. Germline lookup yields CDR1 PRHDT and CDR2 FYEKMQ (reference sequence). J lost 0 bases, V lost 3 bases, and 14 bases had no gene match. The CDR3 coding sequence is TGTGCCAGCAGCTTGTTCTCCACCTGGGACAGTAGCTCCTATAATTCACCCCTCCACTTT. This codes for CASSLFSTWDSSSYNSPLHF.

This clone came up a few times. The gene calls are TRBV28 and TRBJ1-1, with D possibly being TRBD1 (5 bases). V lost 6 bases to trimming and J lost 2 bases, with 19 bases between them. Germline V CDR1 and CDR2: MDHEN, SYDVKM. The CDR3 spans 16 residues. CDR3 region: CASSSIGGGENTEAFF. The CDR3 nucleotides read TGTGCCAGCAGCTCCATCGGGGGAGGTGAAAACACTGAAGCTTTCTTT.

The chain has TRBV2 and TRBJ1-1, with unresolved D. This CDR3 has 12 residues. CDR1 and CDR2 (germline): SNHLY, FYNNEI. V was pared by 5 bases and J by 5 bases, with 9 bases between. The CDR3 coding sequence is TGTGCCAGCAGTCGTGGAGGGACTGAAGCTTTCTTT. Residues: CASSRGGTEAFF.

The genes are TRBV19 and TRBJ1-5; 8 nucleotides agree with TRBD1. The CDR3 covers 17 residues. V was clipped by 5 bases and J by 3 bases; unmatched bases: 12. Germline lookup yields CDR1 LNHDA and CDR2 SQIVND (reference sequence). CDR3: CASSLGLVTGDNQPQHF. CDR3 nucleotides: TGTGCCAGTAGTCTTGGGTTGGTGACAGGGGACAATCAGCCCCAGCATTTT.

V usage is TRBV4-1 and J usage is TRBJ1-5; unclear D gene. This CDR3 contains 19 residues. The V end lost 0 bases, the J end lost 0 bases, and 18 bases lay between the germline ends. The germline gives CDR1 MGHRA, CDR2 YSYEKL. In DNA, the CDR3 is TGCGCCAGCAGCCAAGAAGAGTTTGAGGGAGATTATAGCAATCAGCCCCAGCATTTT. As protein: CASSQEEFEGDYSNQPQHF.

The chain recombines TRBV5-4 with TRBJ2-7, with TRBD1 matching over 7 bases. The germline V gene has CDR1 SGHNT and CDR2 YYREEE (reference sequence). V lost 1 base and J lost 2; bases outside the gene matches: 6. The CDR3 spans 15 residues. The CDR3 DNA reads as TGTGCCAGCAGCTTGTCGACAGGGCCCGCCTACGAGCAGTACTTC. Translating it yields CASSLSTGPAYEQYF.

This sequence joins TRBV5-1 and TRBJ1-4; TRBD1 matches 10 bases. Germline V lookup: CDR1 SGHRS, CDR2 YFSETQ. J was trimmed by 2 bases and V by 7 bases; bases with no gene match: 11. The CDR3 is 17 amino acids. CDR3 nucleotide sequence: TGCGCCAGCCGTCGACAACCGGGACAGGGGACTAATGAAAAACTGTTTTTT. It is translated as CASRRQPGQGTNEKLFF.

V usage is TRBV11-3 and J usage is TRBJ1-1; D is undetermined. V gave up 5 bases and J gave up 1 base, with 11 bases separating them. The CDR3 has 14 amino acids. Per germline, CDR1 SGHNT and CDR2 YENEEA. The CDR3 spells CASSPPRGNTEAFF. CDR3 sequence (DNA): TGTGCCAGCAGCCCCCCCCGAGGGAACACTGAAGCTTTCTTT.

CDR3 in amino acids: CASSPELTASTDTQYF. The CDR3 nucleotides read TGTGCCAGCTCACCGGAGCTTACGGCCAGCACAGATACGCAGTATTTT. V is TRBV18 and J is TRBJ2-3; D is unresolved. This CDR3 is built from 16 residues. CDR1 and CDR2 (germline): KGHSH, LQKENI. V was cut by 3 bases and J by 0 bases, with 13 bases left in between.

This clone was observed once. The chain joins TRBV29-1 to TRBJ2-7; TRBD2 matches at 7 bases. J lost 6 bases, V lost 0 bases, and 11 bases had no gene match. The germline V gene encodes CDR1 SQVTM and CDR2 ANQGSEA. The CDR3 covers 15 residues. CDR3 region: CSVEDGASSGGEQYF. CDR3 nucleotides: TGCAGCGTTGAAGATGGGGCCAGTTCGGGAGGCGAGCAGTACTTC.

V is TRBV7-6 and J is TRBJ2-3, with D possibly being TRBD2 (5 bases). V was pared by 3 bases and J by 4 bases, with 17 bases between. The CDR3 consists of 16 residues. CDR1 and CDR2 from the germline V gene are SGHVS and FNYEAQ. In nucleotides, the CDR3 is TGTGCCAGCAGCTTTGATATGCCAAGCGGTGCAGATACGCAGTATTTT. It is translated as CASSFDMPSGADTQYF.

The chain joins TRBV28 to TRBJ2-7, with 9 bases aligning to TRBD2. CDR1 and CDR2 from the germline V gene are MDHEN and SYDVKM. J lost 5 bases, V lost 7 bases, and 6 bases had no gene match. CDR3 size: 13 residues. CDR3: CASTGGRAHEQYF. The CDR3 DNA follows: TGTGCCAGCACAGGCGGGAGGGCCCACGAGCAGTACTTC.

J is TRBJ2-1 and V is TRBV19; 10 bases are shared with TRBD1. Germline lookup yields CDR1 LNHDA and CDR2 SQIVND (reference sequence). The J segment lost 6 bases and the V segment lost 11 bases, leaving 4 bases of the junction unmatched. The CDR3 sequence is 12 residues long. Written as DNA, the CDR3 is TGTGCCGTCCGGGACAGGGGCAATGAGCAGTTCTTC. It encodes CAVRDRGNEQFF. The variable domain in full, with the rest retrieved from reference TRBV19 and TRBJ2-1, is DGGITQSPKYLFRKEGQNVTLSCEQNLNHDAMYWYRQDPGQGLRLIYYSQIVNDFQKGDIAEGYSVSREKKESFPLTVTSAQKNPTAFYLCAVRDRGNEQFFGPGTRLTVL.

The V and J genes are TRBV5-6 and TRBJ2-7; TRBD1 aligns across 12 bases. CDR3 size: 18 residues. Germline CDR1 SGHDT, CDR2 YYEEEE. The ends lost 4 bases at V and 4 bases at J; junction bases unmatched: 15. The CDR3 DNA is TGTGCCAGCAGCGGAACCGGGACAGGGGGCTTTATTGAATACGAGCAGTACTTC. Protein: CASSGTGTGGFIEYEQYF.

The genes are TRBV5-6 and TRBJ2-7, with 9 bases aligning to TRBD1. The CDR3 is made up of 16 amino acids. J lost 3 bases, V lost 3 bases, and 10 bases had no gene match. Germline V gene sequence: CDR1 SGHDT, CDR2 YYEEEE. CDR3 sequence: CASSYSRDRDNYEQYF. CDR3 nucleotide sequence: TGTGCCAGCAGCTACTCCCGGGACAGGGACAACTACGAGCAGTACTTC. The variable domain in full, with the rest retrieved from reference TRBV5-6 and TRBJ2-7, is DAGVTQSPTHLIKTRGQQVTLRCSPKSGHDTVSWYQQALGQGPQFIFQYYEEEERQRGNFPDRFSGHQFPNYSSELNVNALLLGDSALYLCASSYSRDRDNYEQYFGPGTRLTVT.

The chain joins TRBV19 to TRBJ2-3; TRBD2 is a possible D gene (6 bases). CDR1 LNHDA and CDR2 SQIVND come from the germline V gene (reference sequence). V was pared by 4 bases and J by 1 base, with 15 bases between. The CDR3 totals 16 residues. The CDR3 coding sequence is TGTGCCAGTAGTACCAGCGGGCCGGGGGGCACAGATACGCAGTATTTT. Its translation is CASSTSGPGGTDTQYF.

The chain joins TRBV24-1 to TRBJ2-1, with D hard to call. CDR1 is KGHDR and CDR2 is SFDVKD in the germline V gene. Trimming pared 7 bases from V and 7 bases from J, leaving 19 bases between. This CDR3 has 15 amino acids. CDR3 amino acids: CATSSLDRPENEQFF. The CDR3 DNA sequence: TGTGCCACCAGCTCTTTGGACCGACCGGAGAATGAGCAGTTCTTC.

The rearrangement links TRBV5-1 to TRBJ2-1, with 10 bases identical to TRBD2. Germline trimming cut 1 base from V and 6 bases from J; bases unmatched to any gene: 4. Germline assignment: CDR1 SGHRS and CDR2 YFSETQ. The CDR3 runs to 15 residues. The CDR3 nucleotides read TGCGCCAGCAGCTTGACTAGCGGGGTAGGCAATGAGCAGTTCTTC. It yields the protein CASSLTSGVGNEQFF.

This chain links TRBV28 with TRBJ1-2; TRBD1 might be the D (5 bases). This CDR3 region has 14 residues. From germline, CDR1 is MDHEN and CDR2 SYDVKM. V lost 6 bases and J lost 7, with 18 bases in between. The CDR3 loop reads CASSSRWQGTGYTF. DNA for the CDR3: TGTGCCAGCAGCTCGAGGTGGCAGGGCACTGGCTACACCTTC.